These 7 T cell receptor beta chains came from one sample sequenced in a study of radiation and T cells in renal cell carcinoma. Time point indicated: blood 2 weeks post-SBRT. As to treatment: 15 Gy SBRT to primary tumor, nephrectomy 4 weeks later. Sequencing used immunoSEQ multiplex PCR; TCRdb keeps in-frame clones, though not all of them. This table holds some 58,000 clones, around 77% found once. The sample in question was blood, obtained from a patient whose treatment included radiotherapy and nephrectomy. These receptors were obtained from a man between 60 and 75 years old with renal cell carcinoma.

DNA for the CDR3: TGTGCCAGCAGAACCCCCTGGGCCAATGAGCAGTTCTTC. Translating gives CASRTPWANEQFF. The chain links TRBV6-1 to TRBJ2-1; D is unresolved. Germline lookup yields CDR1 MNHNS and CDR2 SASEGT. Trimming took 6 bases from V and 6 from J, leaving 12 bases between them. This CDR3 is 13 amino acids long.

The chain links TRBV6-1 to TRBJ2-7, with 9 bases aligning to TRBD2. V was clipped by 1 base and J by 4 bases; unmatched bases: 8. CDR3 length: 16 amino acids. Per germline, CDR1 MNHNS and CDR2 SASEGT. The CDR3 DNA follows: TGTGCCAGCAGTGAAGAGAGGTTAGCGGGAGCTTACGAGCAGTACGTC. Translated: CASSEERLAGAYEQYV.

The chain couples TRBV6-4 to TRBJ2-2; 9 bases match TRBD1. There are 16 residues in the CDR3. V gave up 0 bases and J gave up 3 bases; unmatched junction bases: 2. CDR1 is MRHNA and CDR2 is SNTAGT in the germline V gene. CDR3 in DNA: TGTGCCAGCAGTGACTCGAGACAGGGGGACACCGGGGAGCTGTTTTTT. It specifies CASSDSRQGDTGELFF.

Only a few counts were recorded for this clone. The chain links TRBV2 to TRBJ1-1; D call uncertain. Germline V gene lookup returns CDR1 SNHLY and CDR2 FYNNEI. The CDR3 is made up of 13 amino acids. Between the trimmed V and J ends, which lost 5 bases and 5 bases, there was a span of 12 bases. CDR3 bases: TGTGCCAGCAGTCCAAAGGAGGAAACTGAAGCTTTCTTT. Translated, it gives CASSPKEETEAFF.

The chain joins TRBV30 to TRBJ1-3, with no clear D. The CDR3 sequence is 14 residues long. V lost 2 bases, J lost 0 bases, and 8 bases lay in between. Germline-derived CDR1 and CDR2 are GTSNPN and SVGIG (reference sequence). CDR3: CAWSFRYSGNTIYF. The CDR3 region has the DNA TGTGCCTGGAGTTTCAGGTACTCTGGAAACACCATATATTTT.

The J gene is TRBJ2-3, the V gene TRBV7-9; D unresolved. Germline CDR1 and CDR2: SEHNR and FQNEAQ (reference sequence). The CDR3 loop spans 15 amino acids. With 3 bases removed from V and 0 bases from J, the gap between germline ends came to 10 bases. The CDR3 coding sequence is TGTGCCAGCAGCTTCCTGCCGGTTAGCACAGATACGCAGTATTTT. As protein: CASSFLPVSTDTQYF.

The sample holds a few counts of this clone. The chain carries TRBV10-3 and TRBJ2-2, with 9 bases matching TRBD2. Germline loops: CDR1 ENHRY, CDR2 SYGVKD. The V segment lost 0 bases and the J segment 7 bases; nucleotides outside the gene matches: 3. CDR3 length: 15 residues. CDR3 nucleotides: TGTGCCATCAGTGAGTCCAGCGGGGGGAGCGGGGAGCTGTTTTTT. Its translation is CAISESSGGSGELFF.